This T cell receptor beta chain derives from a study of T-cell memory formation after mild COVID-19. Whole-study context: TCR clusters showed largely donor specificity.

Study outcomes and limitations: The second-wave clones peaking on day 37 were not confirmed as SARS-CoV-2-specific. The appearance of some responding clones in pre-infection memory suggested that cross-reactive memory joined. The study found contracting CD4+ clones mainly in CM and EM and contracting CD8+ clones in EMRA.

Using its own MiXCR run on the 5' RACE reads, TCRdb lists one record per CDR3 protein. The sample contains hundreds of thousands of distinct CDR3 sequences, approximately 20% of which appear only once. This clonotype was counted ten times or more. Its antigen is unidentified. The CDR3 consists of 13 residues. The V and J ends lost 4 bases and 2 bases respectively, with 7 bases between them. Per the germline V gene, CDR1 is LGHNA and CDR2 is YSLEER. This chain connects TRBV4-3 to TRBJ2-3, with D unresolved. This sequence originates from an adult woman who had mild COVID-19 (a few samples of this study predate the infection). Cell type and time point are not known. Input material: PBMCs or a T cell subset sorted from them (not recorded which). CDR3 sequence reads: CASSRLLTDTQYF. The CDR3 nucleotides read TGCGCCAGCAGCCGCCTCCTCACAGATACGCAGTATTTT.